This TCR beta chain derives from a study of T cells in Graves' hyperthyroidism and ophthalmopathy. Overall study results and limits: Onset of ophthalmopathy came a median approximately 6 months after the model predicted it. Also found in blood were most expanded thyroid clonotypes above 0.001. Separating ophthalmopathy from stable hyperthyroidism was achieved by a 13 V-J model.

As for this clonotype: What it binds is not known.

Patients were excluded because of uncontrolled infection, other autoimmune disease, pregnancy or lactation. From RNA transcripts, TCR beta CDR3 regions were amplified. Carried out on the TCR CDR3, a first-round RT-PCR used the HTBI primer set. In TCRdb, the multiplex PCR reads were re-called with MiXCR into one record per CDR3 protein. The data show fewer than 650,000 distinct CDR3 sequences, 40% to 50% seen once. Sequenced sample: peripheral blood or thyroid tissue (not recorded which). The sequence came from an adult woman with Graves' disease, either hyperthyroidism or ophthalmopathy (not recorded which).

CDR3 protein: CSASGRGFGELFF. In DNA form, the CDR3 reads TGCAGTGCTAGCGGCAGGGGTTTCGGGGAGCTGTTTTTT. The chain uses TRBV20-1 and TRBJ2-2, with a weak D call TRBD1 (6 bases). The germline CDR1 and CDR2 sequences are DFQATT and SNEGSKA (reference sequence). There are 13 residues in the CDR3. The ends were cut back, 3 bases at V and 7 bases at J, with 12 bases in the middle.